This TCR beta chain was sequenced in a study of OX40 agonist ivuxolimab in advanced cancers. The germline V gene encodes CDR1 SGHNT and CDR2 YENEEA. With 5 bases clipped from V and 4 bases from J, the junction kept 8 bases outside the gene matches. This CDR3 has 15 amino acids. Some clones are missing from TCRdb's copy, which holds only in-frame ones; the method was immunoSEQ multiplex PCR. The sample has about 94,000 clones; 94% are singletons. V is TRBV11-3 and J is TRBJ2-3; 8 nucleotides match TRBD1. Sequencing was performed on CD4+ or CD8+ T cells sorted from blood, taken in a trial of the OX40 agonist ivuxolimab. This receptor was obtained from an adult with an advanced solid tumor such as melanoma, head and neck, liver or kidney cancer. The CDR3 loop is CASSPLGQGADTQYF. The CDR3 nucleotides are TGTGCCAGCAGCCCACTAGGACAGGGCGCAGATACGCAGTATTTT.